One and the same sample provided the 24 T cell receptor beta chains below, sequenced in a study of tissue T cells after allogeneic stem cell transplantation. Sequenced by immunoSEQ multiplex PCR; TCRdb stores in-frame clones only, minus some. The sample shows about 4,700 clones, 69% of them seen only once. This specimen was duodenal tissue, taken at autopsy. All receptors derive from a female patient between 18 and 50 years old with steroid-refractory graft-versus-host disease after an allogeneic stem cell transplant. Some T cells here may be from the graft donor.

V gene TRBV9 combines with J gene TRBJ1-1; no clear D gene. Looked up from germline, CDR1 is SGDLS and CDR2 is YYNGEE. V was cut by 0 bases and J by 1 base, with 10 bases left in between. The CDR3 runs to 15 residues. CDR3 amino acids: CASSVDEGWNTEAFF. CDR3 DNA: TGTGCCAGCAGCGTAGACGAGGGTTGGAACACTGAAGCTTTCTTT.

This chain links TRBV9 with TRBJ2-7; possibly TRBD1 for D (6 bases). The CDR3 consists of 14 residues. V was clipped by 3 bases and J by 2 bases, with 12 bases between them. In germline, CDR1 is SGDLS, CDR2 YYNGEE. In DNA form, the CDR3 reads TGTGCCAGCAGCGCCGCCGGGACAACCTACGAGCAGTACTTC. Translation: CASSAAGTTYEQYF.

The rearrangement uses TRBV27 and TRBJ2-1; no clear D gene. In germline, CDR1 is MNHEY, CDR2 SMNVEV (reference sequence). Trimming shortened V by 5 bases and J by 7 bases, and 6 bases separated the two germline ends. The CDR3 is made up of 11 amino acids. The CDR3 DNA reads TGTGCCAGCAGTGGGGTTAATGAGCAGTTCTTC. It encodes CASSGVNEQFF.

The CDR3 loop is CASIRNVGGEQYF. Here the CDR3 DNA reads TGTGCCAGCATTAGGAACGTGGGAGGGGAGCAGTACTTC. The chain employs TRBV2 and TRBJ2-7, with 7 bases identical to TRBD2. The germline CDR1 and CDR2 sequences are SNHLY and FYNNEI. CDR3 length: 13 amino acids. Trimming removed 7 bases from V and 7 bases from J; junction bases left unmatched: 10.

The chain couples TRBV19 to TRBJ1-5, with 9 nucleotides matching TRBD1. V was clipped by 3 bases and J by 4 bases; unmatched bases: 4. Germline V gene data show CDR1 as LNHDA and CDR2 as SQIVND (reference sequence). This CDR3 comprises 15 residues. Here the CDR3 DNA reads TGTGCCAGTAGTATTATAGGGACAGGGAATCAGCCCCAGCATTTT. Its translation is CASSIIGTGNQPQHF.

This rearrangement joins TRBV15 to TRBJ2-5, with TRBD1 matching over 7 bases. Looked up from germline, CDR1 is LNHNV and CDR2 is YYDKDF (reference sequence). This CDR3 is built from 15 residues. V dropped 2 bases and J dropped 2; count of bases not matched to a gene: 5. The CDR3 coding sequence is TGTGCCACCAGCAGACCCGTACAGGGGCAAGAGACCCAGTACTTC. Its protein is CATSRPVQGQETQYF.

This chain connects TRBV5-1 to TRBJ2-1; 7 bases agree with TRBD2. The V and J ends lost 0 bases and 9 bases, in that order; junction bases with no gene match: 3. The CDR3 is made up of 13 amino acids. Looked up from germline, CDR1 is SGHRS and CDR2 is YFSETQ. The CDR3 DNA reads TGCGCCAGCAGCTTGGGAAGGGAGGGTGAGCAGTTCTTC. It is translated as CASSLGREGEQFF.

The chain couples TRBV5-1 to TRBJ2-1, with 9 bases identical to TRBD1. From germline, CDR1 is SGHRS and CDR2 YFSETQ. J lost 7 bases, V lost 0 bases, and 5 bases had no gene match. CDR3 size: 15 residues. The CDR3 DNA reads as TGCGCCAGCAGCTTGGGGGGACAGGGATGGAATGAGCAGTTCTTC. It translates to CASSLGGQGWNEQFF.

The genes are TRBV5-1 and TRBJ2-5, with 9 positions matching TRBD1. J gave up 4 bases and V 6 bases, and 10 bases lay outside the gene matches. The CDR3 is 15 amino acids. The V gene's germline CDR1 is SGHRS and CDR2 YFSETQ. This CDR3 reads CASIFPGQGSETQYF. In DNA, the CDR3 is TGCGCCAGCATCTTCCCGGGACAGGGTTCAGAGACCCAGTACTTC.

This clone was detected only a few times. The chain has TRBV5-1 and TRBJ2-7; 7 bases align to TRBD2. The CDR3 spans 15 residues. The ends lost 4 bases at V and 2 bases at J; junction bases unmatched: 9. The germline V gene has CDR1 SGHRS and CDR2 YFSETQ. CDR3 residues: CASSAGPSGTYEQYF. CDR3 sequence (DNA): TGCGCCAGCAGCGCCGGGCCCAGCGGGACCTACGAGCAGTACTTC.

The chain couples TRBV7-9 to TRBJ2-7; 7 nucleotides line up with TRBD2. This CDR3 spans 19 amino acids. V shed 1 base, J shed 2 bases, and the junction held 17 bases outside the gene matches. Germline V CDR1 and CDR2: SEHNR, FQNEAQ (reference sequence). The CDR3 DNA is TGTGCCAGCAGCTTAGAGGTGGCGGCTAGCGGAGGAATTACCTACGAGCAGTACTTC. Translation: CASSLEVAASGGITYEQYF.

This rearrangement joins TRBV27 to TRBJ1-1, with D possibly TRBD1 on 6 matching bases. The germline V gene encodes CDR1 MNHEY and CDR2 SMNVEV (reference sequence). The ends were cut back, 2 bases at V and 7 bases at J, with 20 bases in the middle. The CDR3 runs to 16 residues. As DNA, the CDR3 is TGTGCCAGCAGTTTACCCCCCGGGGGGCGGGCGAGTGAAGCTTTCTTT. The encoded protein is CASSLPPGGRASEAFF.

This CDR3 reads CASTLGGGGGNEQFF. The CDR3 region has the DNA TGTGCCAGCACCCTTGGAGGGGGAGGGGGTAATGAGCAGTTCTTC. The chain links TRBV9 to TRBJ2-1, with a tentative D call TRBD2 (7 bases). The germline V gene has CDR1 SGDLS and CDR2 YYNGEE. Trimming took off 6 bases at V and 7 bases at J, with 20 bases between the two ends. The CDR3 length is 15 residues.

The rearrangement links TRBV7-9 to TRBJ1-1; D unclear. CDR1 is SEHNR and CDR2 is FQNEAQ in the germline V gene (reference sequence). Trimming cost V 4 bases and J 5 bases, with 17 bases left between them. The CDR3 is 15 residues long. CDR3 amino acids: CASSWGPNTRTEAFF. CDR3 nucleotide sequence: TGTGCCAGCAGCTGGGGTCCGAACACAAGGACTGAAGCTTTCTTT.

This chain joins TRBV5-3 and TRBJ1-5; D not resolved. TRBV5-3 is designated an ORF whose function remains uncertain. There are 14 residues in the CDR3. V lost 4 bases to trimming and J lost 2 bases, with 10 bases between them. The CDR3 DNA is TGTGCCAGAAGCCCACGGGAGGGCAATCAGCCCCAGCATTTT. Protein sequence: CARSPREGNQPQHF.

CDR3 amino acids: CASRGPGLSSYNEQFF. The CDR3, as DNA: TGTGCCAGCAGAGGGCCGGGACTCAGCTCCTACAATGAGCAGTTCTTC. The rearrangement joins TRBV27 to TRBJ2-1; D perhaps matches TRBD2 (6 bases). V lost 6 bases and J lost 0, with 15 bases in between. The CDR3 sequence is 16 residues long. Germline CDR1 and CDR2: MNHEY and SMNVEV (reference sequence).

This chain uses TRBV29-1 with TRBJ2-7, with a possible D match to TRBD2 (6 bases). CDR1 SQVTM and CDR2 ANQGSEA come from the germline V gene. This CDR3 has 14 residues. The ends were cut back, 6 bases at V and 3 bases at J, with 18 bases in the middle. CDR3 in DNA: TGCAGCGTGGCCGGGACCGGGAGCGACTACGAGCAGTACTTC. Protein sequence: CSVAGTGSDYEQYF.

The chain has TRBV5-6 and TRBJ1-5; D unclear. V was shortened by 0 bases and J by 0 bases, with 4 bases between the two germline ends. This CDR3 comprises 14 residues. Germline assignment: CDR1 SGHDT and CDR2 YYEEEE. The CDR3 nucleotides are TGTGCCAGCAGCTTGGGGTATAGCAATCAGCCCCAGCATTTT. This gives the protein CASSLGYSNQPQHF.

The V gene is TRBV15, the J gene TRBJ2-7, with D tentatively TRBD1 (5 bases). The V gene lost 0 bases and the J gene lost 4 bases, with 10 bases spanning the gap. The CDR3 covers 14 residues. Germline CDR1 reads LNHNV; CDR2 reads YYDKDF (reference sequence). The CDR3 bases are TGTGCCACCAGCAGAGATTACCAGGGTTACGAGCAGTACTTC. Its translation is CATSRDYQGYEQYF.

The V call is TRBV10-2, the J call TRBJ1-1; D unresolved. Trimming took off 4 bases at V and 1 base at J, with 4 bases between the two ends. There are 12 residues in the CDR3. CDR1 WSHSY and CDR2 SAAADI come from the germline V gene. The CDR3 protein is CASSARNTEAFF. CDR3 nucleotide sequence: TGCGCCAGCAGTGCACGGAACACTGAAGCTTTCTTT.

The chain is built from TRBV7-2 and TRBJ1-6; D gene unclear. Per germline, CDR1 SGHTA and CDR2 FQGNSA. Deletions cut 3 bases from V and 8 bases from J, with 17 bases between. This CDR3 comprises 16 residues. The CDR3 DNA is TGTGCCAGCAGCTTTACCTGGCCCGACTACTATTCACCCCTCCACTTT. Amino acid sequence: CASSFTWPDYYSPLHF.

The chain combines TRBV9 with TRBJ1-1, with no clear D. The germline gives CDR1 SGDLS, CDR2 YYNGEE. The CDR3 has 14 residues. Trimming stripped 4 bases from V and 4 bases from J, with 14 bases between. This CDR3 reads CASSLAPLGTEAFF. The CDR3 coding sequence is TGTGCCAGCAGCCTAGCACCCTTGGGCACTGAAGCTTTCTTT.

The genes are TRBV28 and TRBJ2-1; D might be TRBD1 or TRBD2, each matching 5 bases. CDR1 MDHEN and CDR2 SYDVKM come from the germline V gene. Trimming cost V 4 bases and J 10 bases, with 11 bases left between them. The CDR3 is 12 amino acids. The CDR3 here is CASSSPWGEQFF. DNA for the CDR3: TGTGCCAGCAGTTCTCCCTGGGGGGAGCAGTTCTTC.

The chain links TRBV5-1 to TRBJ1-4; D is undetermined. Trimming cost V 5 bases and J 5 bases, with 13 bases left between them. The germline V gene encodes CDR1 SGHRS and CDR2 YFSETQ. The CDR3 length is 14 residues. CDR3 region: CASRQETSNEKLFF. Here the CDR3 DNA reads TGCGCCAGCAGGCAGGAGACATCCAATGAAAAACTGTTTTTT.